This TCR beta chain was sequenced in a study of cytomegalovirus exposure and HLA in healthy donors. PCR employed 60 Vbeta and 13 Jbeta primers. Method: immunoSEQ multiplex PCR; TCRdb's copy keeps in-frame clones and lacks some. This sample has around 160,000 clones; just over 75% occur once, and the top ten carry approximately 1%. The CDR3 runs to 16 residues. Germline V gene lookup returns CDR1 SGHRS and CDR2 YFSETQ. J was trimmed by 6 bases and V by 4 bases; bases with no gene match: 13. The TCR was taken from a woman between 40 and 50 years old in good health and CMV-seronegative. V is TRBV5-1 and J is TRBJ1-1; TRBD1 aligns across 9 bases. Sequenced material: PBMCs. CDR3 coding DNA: TGCGCCAGCAGCCCGAAGGGACAGGGCCCCAACGCTGAAGCTTTCTTT. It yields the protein CASSPKGQGPNAEAFF.